This TCR beta chain was observed in a study of blood T cell repertoires in COVID-19 (dated by TCRdb to the early 2020s). About the full investigation: Samples from collaborators originated in the United States, Italy and Spain and spanned both the acute and convalescent phases of COVID-19. The material from the prospective study consisted of cDNA or gDNA derived from T cells, B-cell-depleted T cells, or PBMCs. Subjects who had been exposed to COVID-19, were actively infected with it, or had recovered from it provided the deeply sampled blood TCRbeta repertoires that made up the dataset. The repertoires were released in a freely available public database meant as a resource for research on the immune response to SARS-CoV-2. Samples were obtained from the ongoing ImmuneRACE study (first 160 participants) and from approximately 1,200 subjects provided by 6 global collaborators. Sample metadata almost always included a de-identified subject ID, COVID-19 status, age in years and sex. Where HLA class I and class II types were available, the types were taken from metadata supplied by the sample provider, not from assay-based typing.

TCRbeta CDR3 regions were amplified from genomic DNA using the immunoSEQ Assay, a bias-controlled multiplex PCR. The authors processed their data as follows. Nucleated cell counts per sample were estimated from amplification of reference gene primers within the assay. To quantify the absolute abundance of each unique TCRbeta CDR3 rearrangement, sequence reads were collapsed and filtered. For each sample, productive Simpson clonality was calculated as the square root of Simpson's diversity index across productive rearrangements. Entries here come from immuneACCESS through TCRdb and include only in-frame sequences with V and J called. Some clones fail to appear in such tables; in the studies checked, an unresolved V gene covers under half of the shortfall, and the cause of the remainder is unknown. V and J calls plus clone size are reproduced from that table; the DNA served to infer D and trimming. The sample table holds more than 150,000 clones, of which around 87% were seen once. 0.7% to 0.9% of the sample is in the top ten clones.

As regards this clone: No cognate antigen has been identified for it. Base qualities are missing; no much larger clone stands one base away.

The paper's findings and limits, for the study overall: How much clinical and demographic metadata was included differed by source and by participant, and the metadata was provided uncurated.

Samples from volunteer blood donors who had recovered from COVID-19 were contributed by a second Seattle source. Each collaborating institution followed its own protocols to collect whole blood in K2EDTA tubes. Collaborator samples were shipped for TCRbeta analysis as frozen whole blood, isolated PBMCs, or DNA extracted from either sample type. Sequencing was carried out using peripheral blood. The origin of this receptor is a young woman who had recovered from COVID-19.

The CDR3: CASSLSGSSGANVLTF. At the DNA level, the sequence is TGCGCCAGCAGCCTGTCAGGGTCTTCTGGGGCCAACGTCCTGACTTTC. The receptor chain draws on TRBV5-1 and TRBJ2-6, with a tentative D gene TRBD1 over 5 matching bases. The germline V gene sets CDR1 to SGHRS and CDR2 to YFSETQ. Cut back by 4 bases and 1 base, the V and J ends lie 12 bases apart. The CDR3 spans 16 residues, from the cysteine through the phenylalanine. Only CDR3 DNA is held: 48 bases, read in frame from base 1.